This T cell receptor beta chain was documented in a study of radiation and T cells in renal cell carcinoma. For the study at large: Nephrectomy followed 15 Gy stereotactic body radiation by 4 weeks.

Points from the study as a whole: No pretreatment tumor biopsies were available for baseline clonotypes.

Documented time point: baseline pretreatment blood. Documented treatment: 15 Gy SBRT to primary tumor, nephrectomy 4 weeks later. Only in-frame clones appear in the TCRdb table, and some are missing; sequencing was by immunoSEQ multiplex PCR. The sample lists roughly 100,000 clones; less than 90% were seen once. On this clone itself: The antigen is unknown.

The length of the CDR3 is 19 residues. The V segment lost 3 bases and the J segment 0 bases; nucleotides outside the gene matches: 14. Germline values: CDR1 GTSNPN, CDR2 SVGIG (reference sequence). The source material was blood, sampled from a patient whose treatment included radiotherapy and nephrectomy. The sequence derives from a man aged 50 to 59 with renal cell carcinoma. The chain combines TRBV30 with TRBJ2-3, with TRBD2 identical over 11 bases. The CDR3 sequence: CAWRANAGTSGFSTDTQYF. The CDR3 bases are TGTGCCTGGAGGGCTAACGCCGGGACTAGCGGATTTAGCACAGATACGCAGTATTTT.